A single sample is the source of the 19 T cell receptor beta chains below, sequenced in a study of blood T cell repertoires in COVID-19. Data came from immunoSEQ multiplex PCR; TCRdb stores just in-frame clones and leaves some out. The table has 220,000 or so clones, under 90% seen once; the top ten hold more than 4.5%. The sample comprised peripheral blood. The receptors originated from a woman in her sixties or seventies who had recovered from COVID-19.

This chain links TRBV3-1 (or the pseudogene TRBV3-2) with TRBJ2-3; 13 bases map to TRBD2. Trimming cost V 4 bases and J 1 base; bases outside gene matches: 2. The CDR3 consists of 16 residues. Per germline, CDR1 LGHDT and CDR2 YNNKEL (reference sequence). This CDR3 is CASSRTSGGGTDTQYF. In DNA form, the CDR3 reads TGTGCCAGCAGCCGGACTAGCGGGGGAGGCACAGATACGCAGTATTTT.

This clone was picked up a small number of times. The rearrangement links TRBV7-2 to TRBJ1-3; a weak D match, TRBD1 (5 bases). Deletions cut 6 bases from V and 4 bases from J, with 13 bases between. The CDR3 is 14 residues long. CDR1 SGHTA and CDR2 FQGNSA come from the germline V gene. The CDR3 region is CASRRWGVGNTIYF. CDR3 DNA: TGTGCCAGCAGGAGGTGGGGGGTCGGAAACACCATATATTTT. The variable domain in full, completed from reference TRBV7-2 and TRBJ1-3, reads GAGVSQSPSNKVTEKGKDVELRCDPISGHTALYWYRQSLGQGLEFLIYFQGNSAPDKSGLPSDRFSAERTGGSVSTLTIQRTQQEDSAVYLCASRRWGVGNTIYFGEGSWLTVV.

DNA of the CDR3: TGTGCCAGCCGGAACAGGGGGAACACTGAAGCTTTCTTT. Protein product: CASRNRGNTEAFF. The chain is built from TRBV6-5 and TRBJ1-1, with 7 bases that match TRBD1. V lost 8 bases, J lost 1 base, and 4 bases stayed unmatched. Germline V gene sequence: CDR1 MNHEY, CDR2 SVGAGI. The CDR3 extends over 13 amino acids.

This chain connects TRBV30 to TRBJ2-3; D gene unclear. The CDR3 has 12 amino acids. Germline values: CDR1 GTSNPN, CDR2 SVGIG (reference sequence). V shed 2 bases and J shed 5 bases, with 8 bases lying between them. CDR3 nucleotides: TGTGCCTGGAGTCCAGGTCGAGATACGCAGTATTTT. The encoded protein is CAWSPGRDTQYF.

The gene calls are TRBV10-3 and TRBJ2-7; D uncertain. Germline loops: CDR1 ENHRY, CDR2 SYGVKD. The CDR3 totals 14 residues. The ends were cut back, 3 bases at V and 4 bases at J, with 13 bases in the middle. The CDR3: CAISDSRGTYEQYF. In DNA, the CDR3 is TGTGCCATCAGTGATTCCCGCGGCACTTACGAGCAGTACTTC.

This chain joins TRBV6-6 and TRBJ2-1; TRBD2 agrees at 8 bases. CDR1 and CDR2 (germline): MNHNY, SVGAGI (reference sequence). The CDR3 runs to 14 residues. J gave up 4 bases and V 8 bases, and 7 bases lay outside the gene matches. For the CDR3, the DNA is TGTGCCAGCGCGACTAGCGATCGATACAATGAGCAGTTCTTC. Encoded protein: CASATSDRYNEQFF.

This sequence joins TRBV5-1 and TRBJ2-5, with a weak D call TRBD2 (5 bases). Deletions cut 3 bases from V and 5 bases from J, with 11 bases between. The CDR3 is made up of 13 amino acids. Looked up from germline, CDR1 is SGHRS and CDR2 is YFSETQ. The CDR3 DNA follows: TGCGCCAGCAGCTCGGACTGGTTGGAGACCCAGTACTTC. It encodes CASSSDWLETQYF. Together with reference TRBV5-1 and TRBJ2-5, the CDR3 gives the full variable domain: KAGVTQTPRYLIKTRGQQVTLSCSPISGHRSVSWYQQTPGQGLQFLFEYFSETQRNKGNFPGRFSGRQFSNSRSEMNVSTLELGDSALYLCASSSDWLETQYFGPGTRLLVL.

CDR3 residues: CASSPPGSDTQYF. CDR3 sequence (DNA): TGTGCCAGCTCACCACCCGGGTCAGATACGCAGTATTTT. The gene calls are TRBV18 and TRBJ2-3, with D uncertain. The ends were cut back, 0 bases at V and 4 bases at J, with 5 bases in the middle. Per germline, CDR1 KGHSH and CDR2 LQKENI. The CDR3 is made up of 13 amino acids.

In DNA form, the CDR3 reads TGTGCCAGCAGTGTGGACAGGGTGGAGACCCAGTACTTC. This sequence encodes CASSVDRVETQYF. This chain uses TRBV2 with TRBJ2-5; 8 bases line up with TRBD1. V trimming: 4 bases; J trimming: 5 bases; junction bases outside the gene matches: 3. Germline V gives CDR1 SNHLY, CDR2 FYNNEI. The CDR3 is 13 residues long.

The rearrangement uses TRBV19 and TRBJ1-5; D call uncertain. V was trimmed by 8 bases and J by 5 bases, leaving 10 bases between them. This CDR3 contains 12 residues. The germline V gene encodes CDR1 LNHDA and CDR2 SQIVND (reference sequence). The CDR3 reads CASRGEDQPQHF. The CDR3 DNA sequence: TGTGCCAGTCGTGGGGAGGATCAGCCCCAGCATTTT.

This chain links TRBV13 with TRBJ1-2; D may be TRBD1 (5 bases). The ends were cut back, 6 bases at V and 2 bases at J, with 13 bases in the middle. The CDR3 is made up of 14 amino acids. Germline V lookup: CDR1 PRHDT, CDR2 FYEKMQ (reference sequence). CDR3 amino acids: CASRGFGQNYGYTF. Here the CDR3 DNA reads TGTGCCAGCAGAGGTTTCGGACAAAACTATGGCTACACCTTC. The full variable domain, completed using reference TRBV13 and TRBJ1-2, is AAGVIQSPRHLIKEKRETATLKCYPIPRHDTVYWYQQGPGQDPQFLISFYEKMQSDKGSIPDRFSAQQFSDYHSELNMSSLELGDSALYFCASRGFGQNYGYTFGSGTRLTVV.

The rearrangement joins TRBV7-8 to TRBJ2-1; 8 bases are a match to TRBD2. J was trimmed by 2 bases and V by 4 bases; bases with no gene match: 4. CDR1 and CDR2 from the germline V gene are SGHVS and FQNEAQ. This CDR3 is 15 amino acids long. The CDR3 spells CASSSTGGAYNEQFF. The CDR3 DNA is TGTGCCAGCAGCTCGACGGGGGGGGCCTACAATGAGCAGTTCTTC. The variable domain in full, with the rest retrieved from reference TRBV7-8 and TRBJ2-1, is GAGVSQSPRYKVAKRGQDVALRCDPISGHVSLFWYQQALGQGPEFLTYFQNEAQLDKSGLPSDRFFAERPEGSVSTLKIQRTQQEDSAVYLCASSSTGGAYNEQFFGPGTRLTVL.

The chain combines TRBV7-2 with TRBJ2-5; 11 nucleotides match TRBD2. This CDR3 is built from 15 residues. Germline V gene data show CDR1 as SGHTA and CDR2 as FQGNSA. V lost 5 bases and J lost 7; bases outside the gene matches: 9. CDR3 DNA sequence: TGTGCCAGCAGCAGTAGCGGGGGGGCTTCGGGGACCCAGTACTTC. Translated: CASSSSGGASGTQYF.

V and J are TRBV6-2 or TRBV6-3 and TRBJ2-3, with D unresolved. V lost 5 bases, J lost 6 bases, and 12 bases lay in between. Per the germline V gene, CDR1 is MNHEY and CDR2 is SVGEGT. This CDR3 is 13 amino acids long. Here the CDR3 DNA reads TGTGCCAGCAGTAACCCGTTGCGCGATACGCAGTATTTT. Protein: CASSNPLRDTQYF.

In its sample, this clone was seen once. CDR3 coding DNA: TGTGCCAGCAGCCAACTAGCGGGGGAAGAGACCCAGTACTTC. Amino acids: CASSQLAGEETQYF. The V gene is TRBV5-4, the J gene TRBJ2-5, with TRBD2 matching over 11 bases. Trimming took 4 bases from V and 3 from J; bases not matched to a gene: 2. The V gene's germline CDR1 is SGHNT and CDR2 YYREEE (reference sequence). This CDR3 spans 14 amino acids.

The count of this clone is one. The chain employs TRBV6-6 and TRBJ2-5; tentative D call: TRBD1 (5 bases). Germline V gene lookup returns CDR1 MNHNY and CDR2 SVGAGI (reference sequence). Trimming left V 2 bases short and J 2 bases short, with 12 bases between. The CDR3 has 15 residues. CDR3 coding DNA: TGTGCCAGCAGTTACGGGCAGGGTGTGCAAGAGACCCAGTACTTC. Protein product: CASSYGQGVQETQYF.

This chain links TRBV27 with TRBJ2-3; 10 bases agree with TRBD2. V lost 3 bases and J lost 5; bases outside the gene matches: 14. From germline, CDR1 is MNHEY and CDR2 SMNVEV (reference sequence). There are 18 residues in the CDR3. The CDR3 bases are TGTGCCAGCAGTTTCGACTCTAGCGGGGGACCCTGGGGAGATACGCAGTATTTT. Translation: CASSFDSSGGPWGDTQYF.

V usage is TRBV27 and J usage is TRBJ2-1; D is perhaps TRBD2 (5 bases). This CDR3 comprises 14 residues. Trimming removed 5 bases at V and 3 bases at J, with 11 bases between. From germline, CDR1 is MNHEY and CDR2 SMNVEV (reference sequence). DNA for the CDR3: TGTGCCAGCAGTCAGGCGGCGGGCTACAATGAGCAGTTCTTC. The encoded protein is CASSQAAGYNEQFF.

The V call is TRBV20-1, the J call TRBJ2-7; D not resolved. The CDR3 runs to 11 residues. Trimming stripped 3 bases from V and 6 bases from J, with 9 bases between. Per the germline V gene, CDR1 is DFQATT and CDR2 is SNEGSKA (reference sequence). The CDR3 loop is CSASGSREQYF. The DNA of the CDR3 is TGCAGTGCTAGCGGGTCTCGCGAGCAGTACTTC.